The rows below give T cell receptor beta chains drawn from one sample of a study of blood T cell repertoires in COVID-19. The table came from immunoSEQ multiplex PCR; TCRdb's copy has only in-frame clones and leaves some out. The sample lists around 260,000 clones; 75% to 90% were seen once. Sequences were obtained from peripheral blood. These receptors came from a woman in her twenties or thirties with active or convalescent COVID-19. Each CDR3 is given with its conserved first and last residue. The D gene is left open where the match is weak. Expanded clones are given a class, and other clones once, few, many or no size at all.

D: TRBD1
size: NA
J: TRBJ1-6
V: TRBV27
CDR3: CASSSPITTGRVTPLHF
DNA: TGTGCCAGCAGTTCACCGATCACGACAGGGCGGGTCACACCCCTCCACTTT

D: TRBD1
size: NA
J: TRBJ2-5
V: TRBV28
CDR3: CASSFRLTGGSGTQYF
DNA: TGTGCCAGCAGTTTCCGGCTCACAGGGGGGTCGGGGACCCAGTACTTC

D: NA
size: few
J: TRBJ2-3
V: TRBV5-1
CDR3: CASKQSLVTDTQYF
DNA: TGCGCCAGCAAACAGAGCCTGGTCACAGATACGCAGTATTTT

D: NA
size: NA
J: TRBJ2-6
V: TRBV7-2
CDR3: CASSPRGMGGSGANVLTF
DNA: TGTGCCAGCAGCCCGAGGGGGATGGGTGGATCTGGGGCCAACGTCCTGACTTTC

D: NA
size: NA
J: TRBJ2-5
V: TRBV19
CDR3: CASSIGVGGETQYF
DNA: TGTGCCAGTAGTATAGGGGTAGGCGGGGAGACCCAGTACTTC

D: NA
size: NA
J: TRBJ2-3
V: TRBV5-8
CDR3: CASGKASTDTQYF
DNA: TGTGCCAGCGGCAAGGCTAGTACAGATACGCAGTATTTT

D: TRBD1
size: NA
J: TRBJ1-2
V: TRBV30
CDR3: CAWRNKGTTGRGGYTF
DNA: TGTGCCTGGAGGAATAAAGGAACGACAGGGCGAGGTGGCTACACCTTC

D: TRBD2
size: NA
J: TRBJ2-5
V: TRBV5-1
CDR3: CASSPGTSGGQETQYF
DNA: TGCGCCAGCAGCCCGGGGACTAGCGGGGGTCAAGAGACCCAGTACTTC

D: NA
size: NA
J: TRBJ1-5
V: TRBV3-1/TRBV3-2
CDR3: CASSPGAGVQPQHF
DNA: TGTGCCAGCAGCCCCGGGGCAGGGGTTCAGCCCCAGCATTTT

D: NA
size: NA
J: TRBJ1-2
V: TRBV7-2
CDR3: CASSTGGGVGYTF
DNA: TGTGCCAGCAGTACCGGAGGCGGGGTAGGCTACACCTTC

D: NA
size: once
J: TRBJ2-2
V: TRBV7-3
CDR3: CASSLTALANTGELFF
DNA: TGTGCCAGCAGCTTAACGGCCCTAGCCAACACCGGGGAGCTGTTTTTT

D: NA
size: once
J: TRBJ1-5
V: TRBV12-5
CDR3: CASGLVLSGGHRNQPQHF
DNA: TGTGCTAGTGGTTTGGTACTCAGTGGGGGACACCGAAATCAGCCCCAGCATTTT

D: NA
size: few
J: TRBJ1-4
V: TRBV5-1
CDR3: CASSQGGVNEKLFF
DNA: TGCGCCAGCAGCCAGGGAGGGGTAAATGAAAAACTGTTTTTT

D: NA
size: once
J: TRBJ1-2
V: TRBV7-2
CDR3: CASSSLQNYGYTF
DNA: TGTGCCAGCAGCTCCCTACAGAACTATGGCTACACCTTC

D: TRBD1
size: NA
J: TRBJ1-2
V: TRBV5-6
CDR3: CASSLGQGAVGYTF
DNA: TGTGCCAGCAGTTTAGGACAGGGGGCAGTGGGCTACACCTTC

D: TRBD2
size: NA
J: TRBJ2-5
V: TRBV6-5
CDR3: CASSTRGGVETQYF
DNA: TGTGCCAGCAGTACGCGGGGGGGCGTAGAGACCCAGTACTTC

D: NA
size: once
J: TRBJ1-5
V: TRBV18
CDR3: CASAGGSNQPQHF
DNA: TGTGCCAGCGCGGGGGGTAGCAATCAGCCCCAGCATTTT

D: NA
size: NA
J: TRBJ1-1
V: TRBV9
CDR3: CASSVKVTGNTEAFF
DNA: TGTGCCAGCAGCGTAAAAGTCACAGGGAACACTGAAGCTTTCTTT